This passage covers 29 T cell receptor beta chains from one sample sequenced in a study of technical replicates of blood from several donors. The assay was immunoSEQ multiplex PCR, and TCRdb's table has in-frame clones only and misses some. The profile shows 80,000 or so clones, 95% to 98% of them singletons. The specimen was T cells isolated from PBMCs. Receptor source: a human donor in good health.

The V and J genes are TRBV7-6 and TRBJ2-2, with D hard to call. Germline-derived CDR1 and CDR2 are SGHVS and FNYEAQ. CDR3 length: 13 amino acids. V dropped 4 bases and J dropped 7 bases, with 10 bases sitting between them. CDR3 sequence: CASSSTSHGELFF. The CDR3 nucleotides are TGTGCCAGCAGCTCGACAAGCCACGGGGAGCTGTTTTTT.

CDR3 loop: CAWSGGSQPQHF. The CDR3 nucleotides read TGTGCCTGGAGTGGAGGCTCTCAGCCCCAGCATTTT. V and J are TRBV30 and TRBJ1-5; D ambiguous. Trimming cost V 1 base and J 6 bases, with 7 bases left between them. CDR1 GTSNPN and CDR2 SVGIG come from the germline V gene (reference sequence). This CDR3 comprises 12 residues.

The chain links TRBV5-4 to TRBJ2-7; 7 nucleotides agree with TRBD2. There are 15 residues in the CDR3. The germline gives CDR1 SGHNT, CDR2 YYREEE (reference sequence). J was trimmed by 3 bases and V by 0 bases; bases with no gene match: 6. CDR3 bases: TGTGCCAGCAGCTTGGATCTAGCGGAGATCTACGAGCAGTACTTC. It specifies CASSLDLAEIYEQYF.

The chain employs TRBV9 and TRBJ2-5; a possible D gene is TRBD2 (5 bases). CDR3 size: 14 residues. Trimming took 0 bases from V and 2 from J, leaving 8 bases between them. Germline CDR1 reads SGDLS; CDR2 reads YYNGEE. The CDR3 DNA sequence: TGTGCCAGCAGCGTAGCCCCGGGACAAGAGACCCAGTACTTC. This gives the protein CASSVAPGQETQYF.

This clone was detected once. The genes are TRBV6-5 and TRBJ1-2, with TRBD1 identical over 9 bases. In germline, CDR1 is MNHEY, CDR2 SVGAGI. After removal of 0 bases from V and 1 base from J, the junction contained 3 bases not matched to a gene. CDR3 length: 16 residues. The CDR3 region is CASSYSPGQGNYGYTF. As DNA, the CDR3 is TGTGCCAGCAGTTACTCCCCGGGACAGGGTAACTATGGCTACACCTTC.

The J gene is TRBJ2-2, the V gene TRBV25-1, with 9 bases lining up with TRBD2. Trimming removed 1 base from V and 6 bases from J; junction bases left unmatched: 12. Germline CDR1 MGHDK, CDR2 SYGVNS. The length of the CDR3 is 18 residues. The CDR3 DNA is TGTGCCAGCAGTGAATTAGACGCGGCGGGAGGGCCTTCCGGGGAGCTGTTTTTT. This codes for CASSELDAAGGPSGELFF.

The chain combines TRBV5-1 with TRBJ2-2, with TRBD2 matching over 8 bases. The CDR3 sequence is 18 residues long. With 4 bases clipped from V and 5 bases from J, the junction kept 16 bases outside the gene matches. From germline, CDR1 is SGHRS and CDR2 YFSETQ. The CDR3: CASSKRAGEGSRTGELFF. The DNA of the CDR3 is TGCGCCAGCAGCAAAAGAGCGGGAGAGGGTTCAAGAACCGGGGAGCTGTTTTTT.

The V gene is TRBV4-1, the J gene TRBJ2-1; 7 bases fit TRBD2. V was clipped by 0 bases and J by 7 bases; unmatched bases: 9. Germline loops: CDR1 MGHRA, CDR2 YSYEKL. The CDR3 is made up of 16 amino acids. The CDR3 loop is CASSQDAAGVWNEQFF. The CDR3 bases are TGCGCCAGCAGCCAAGATGCGGCGGGAGTTTGGAATGAGCAGTTCTTC.

This rearrangement joins TRBV5-1 to TRBJ2-7; 11 bases line up with TRBD2. With 4 bases clipped from V and 0 bases from J, the junction kept 9 bases outside the gene matches. Germline values: CDR1 SGHRS, CDR2 YFSETQ. There are 17 residues in the CDR3. The CDR3 protein is CASSLARLAGISYEQYF. The CDR3 DNA reads TGCGCCAGCAGCCTGGCCCGACTAGCGGGAATCTCCTACGAGCAGTACTTC.

The chain links TRBV4-3 to TRBJ1-4; 8 nucleotides line up with TRBD1. The germline V gene has CDR1 LGHNA and CDR2 YSLEER. V lost 1 base, J lost 0 bases, and 7 bases stayed unmatched. This CDR3 comprises 18 residues. The CDR3 is CASSQGTGWTATNEKLFF. The CDR3 DNA reads TGCGCCAGCAGCCAAGGGACAGGGTGGACCGCAACTAATGAAAAACTGTTTTTT.

This clone was seen only once. The chain recombines TRBV27 with TRBJ2-5, with TRBD2 identical over 11 bases. The CDR3 is 16 residues long. V shed 5 bases and J 5 bases; nucleotides not matched to a gene: 10. CDR1 MNHEY and CDR2 SMNVEV come from the germline V gene (reference sequence). The CDR3 reads CASSASSGRFRETQYF. CDR3 bases: TGTGCCAGCAGTGCATCTAGCGGGAGGTTTAGGGAGACCCAGTACTTC.

The genes are TRBV6-6 and TRBJ2-5; no definite D call. Between the trimmed V and J ends, which lost 7 bases and 4 bases, there was a span of 7 bases. The CDR3 has 11 amino acids. Germline V lookup: CDR1 MNHNY, CDR2 SVGAGI (reference sequence). The CDR3 nucleotides read TGTGCCAGCATGAGAGGAGAGACCCAGTACTTC. This translates into CASMRGETQYF.

This clone has only one observation. The chain has TRBV9 and TRBJ2-1, with a tentative D call TRBD2 (6 bases). V was shortened by 1 base and J by 4 bases, with 12 bases between the two germline ends. From germline, CDR1 is SGDLS and CDR2 YYNGEE. The CDR3 loop spans 15 amino acids. The CDR3 nucleotides read TGTGCCAGCAGCGTACTGGGGCTAGCGTACAATGAGCAGTTCTTC. Translating gives CASSVLGLAYNEQFF.

This chain joins TRBV4-3 and TRBJ1-5; D remains ambiguous. The germline CDR1 and CDR2 sequences are LGHNA and YSLEER. The CDR3 has 19 residues. Trimming took 0 bases from V and 1 from J, leaving 19 bases between them. The CDR3 nucleotides read TGCGCCAGCAGCCAAGACTTAGAGGTCAATTCGGGAAGCAATCAGCCCCAGCATTTT. This encodes CASSQDLEVNSGSNQPQHF.

This chain joins TRBV7-9 and TRBJ2-3; perhaps TRBD2 as D (6 bases). V lost 3 bases and J lost 7, with 17 bases in between. This CDR3 comprises 15 residues. CDR1 and CDR2 from the germline V gene are SEHNR and FQNEAQ (reference sequence). The DNA of the CDR3 is TGTGCCAGCAGCTTTAGTGGGAGGACCTTAAATACGCAGTATTTT. Translated: CASSFSGRTLNTQYF.

V and J are TRBV2 and TRBJ2-7; 11 positions match TRBD1. J lost 3 bases, V lost 5 bases, and 3 bases had no gene match. The CDR3 spans 14 residues. The germline gives CDR1 SNHLY, CDR2 FYNNEI. The chain's CDR3 is CASSIGTGGYEQYF. The CDR3 region has the DNA TGTGCCAGCAGTATCGGGACAGGGGGCTACGAGCAGTACTTC.

The chain combines TRBV10-3 with TRBJ1-2; 9 positions match TRBD1. The CDR3 spans 12 residues. The V gene end was trimmed by 6 bases and the J gene end by 8 bases; junction bases not matched to a gene: 4. Germline V gene data show CDR1 as ENHRY and CDR2 as SYGVKD. The CDR3: CAISPTGGGYTF. CDR3 sequence (DNA): TGTGCCATCAGCCCGACAGGGGGGGGCTACACCTTC.

The chain combines TRBV6-1 with TRBJ2-7, with 11 bases fitting TRBD1. Looked up from germline, CDR1 is MNHNS and CDR2 is SASEGT. V lost 10 bases to trimming and J lost 4 bases; unmatched junction nucleotides: 12. The length of the CDR3 is 15 residues. The CDR3 DNA reads as TGTGCCACCGAACCGGGACAGGGGGTAAGGTACGAGCAGTACTTC. Encoded protein: CATEPGQGVRYEQYF.

V and J are TRBV9 and TRBJ1-4, with 12 nucleotides matching TRBD1. The CDR3 runs 17 residues. The V segment lost 0 bases and the J segment 5 bases; nucleotides outside the gene matches: 5. In germline, CDR1 is SGDLS, CDR2 YYNGEE. The CDR3 DNA reads TGTGCCAGCAGCGTAGGGGGACAGGGGGCGGAAAATGAAAAACTGTTTTTT. Its translation: CASSVGGQGAENEKLFF.

The chain is built from TRBV5-8 and TRBJ1-2; 10 bases are a match to TRBD1. CDR1 is SGHTS, CDR2 YDEGEE, per germline. The CDR3 runs 13 residues. V shed 0 bases and J 8 bases; nucleotides not matched to a gene: 1. CDR3 nucleotides: TGTGCCAGCAGCTTGGAGGGACAGGGGGGCTACACCTTC. Protein: CASSLEGQGGYTF.

The V call is TRBV19, the J call TRBJ2-5; 8 nucleotides match TRBD2. The germline CDR1 and CDR2 sequences are LNHDA and SQIVND (reference sequence). Losses at the gene ends were 1 base for V and 9 bases for J; bases not matched to a gene: 10. The CDR3 is 15 amino acids. The CDR3 reads CASSIVAGPSGSQYF. The CDR3 DNA reads as TGTGCCAGTAGTATAGTAGCGGGGCCCTCGGGGTCCCAGTACTTC.

The J gene is TRBJ2-7, the V gene TRBV21-1; whether TRBD2, the table's D call, matches the DNA was not checked. TRBV21-1 is a recognized pseudogene. The CDR3 runs 16 residues. CDR3 residues: CANNVGLAGVSYEQYF. In DNA, the CDR3 is TGTGCCAACAACGTCGGACTAGCGGGAGTCTCTTACGAGCAGTACTTC.

This clone was recorded only once. The chain carries TRBV27 and TRBJ1-5; D gene unclear. This CDR3 contains 13 residues. Germline CDR1 is MNHEY and CDR2 is SMNVEV (reference sequence). V was pared by 2 bases and J by 9 bases, with 11 bases between. DNA of the CDR3: TGTGCCAGCAGTTTAGAACGGGGTCGGCCCCAGCATTTT. This codes for CASSLERGRPQHF.

The CDR3 protein is CAISRSGTGVGNTIYF. CDR3 nucleotides: TGTGCCATCAGTCGATCCGGGACAGGGGTAGGAAACACCATATATTTT. V is TRBV10-3 and J is TRBJ1-3, with TRBD1 identical over 10 bases. Germline V CDR1 and CDR2: ENHRY, SYGVKD. This CDR3 is built from 16 residues. The ends lost 5 bases at V and 4 bases at J; junction bases unmatched: 8.

This CDR3 reads CASSLLQGLSYNEQFF. CDR3 coding DNA: TGTGCCAGCAGCTTACTTCAAGGACTTTCCTACAATGAGCAGTTCTTC. V and J are TRBV7-6 and TRBJ2-1; D perhaps matches TRBD2 (5 bases). The CDR3 consists of 16 residues. V lost 2 bases, J lost 1 base, and 12 bases lay in between. The germline gives CDR1 SGHVS, CDR2 FNYEAQ. The whole variable domain, filled in from reference TRBV7-6 and TRBJ2-1, reads GAGVSQSPRYKVTKRGQDVALRCDPISGHVSLYWYRQALGQGPEFLTYFNYEAQQDKSGLPNDRFSAERPEGSISTLTIQRTEQRDSAMYRCASSLLQGLSYNEQFFGPGTRLTVL.

The gene calls are TRBV28 and TRBJ2-5, with a tentative D call TRBD2 (6 bases). The CDR3 runs to 14 residues. The V end was cut by 1 base, the J end by 5 bases, with 11 bases between. The germline CDR1 and CDR2 sequences are MDHEN and SYDVKM. CDR3 amino acids: CASSLLEGRETQYF. The CDR3 DNA reads TGTGCCAGCAGTTTATTGGAGGGGAGGGAGACCCAGTACTTC.

A remark on this clone: This sample includes further DNA sequences coding for the same CDR3. The chain has TRBV7-2 and TRBJ2-3; TRBD2 agrees at 9 bases. V was clipped by 1 base and J by 3 bases; unmatched bases: 2. There are 15 residues in the CDR3. CDR1 is SGHTA and CDR2 is FQGNSA in the germline V gene. The CDR3 spells CASSLGLAGTDTQYF. CDR3 coding DNA: TGTGCCAGCAGCTTAGGTCTAGCGGGAACAGATACGCAGTATTTT. Full variable domain (missing parts from reference TRBV7-2 and TRBJ2-3): GAGVSQSPSNKVTEKGKDVELRCDPISGHTALYWYRQSLGQGLEFLIYFQGNSAPDKSGLPSDRFSAERTGGSVSTLTIQRTQQEDSAVYLCASSLGLAGTDTQYFGPGTRLTVL.

V and J are TRBV4-2 and TRBJ1-2; D is unresolved. The V gene lost 0 bases and the J gene lost 5 bases, with 16 bases spanning the gap. CDR3 length: 16 amino acids. CDR1 is LGHNA and CDR2 is YNFKEQ in the germline V gene. CDR3 DNA: TGTGCCAGCAGCCAAGAGTCCGCTTACCCTATATATGGCTACACCTTC. It translates to CASSQESAYPIYGYTF.

The chain employs TRBV6-1 and TRBJ1-1; no reliable D call. CDR1 is MNHNS and CDR2 is SASEGT in the germline V gene. Trimming cost V 7 bases and J 0 bases, with 12 bases left between them. This CDR3 region has 14 residues. CDR3 amino acids: CASKARLMNTEAFF. CDR3 nucleotide sequence: TGTGCCAGCAAGGCCAGACTAATGAACACTGAAGCTTTCTTT.